These 32 T cell receptor beta chains share one sample of origin, sequenced in a study of vaccination and CD4 T cells after COVID-19 (dated by TCRdb to between 2020 and 2023). Library construction relied on PCR. Data came from an Illumina iSeq 100. DNA from cultured CD4+ T cells underwent TCR sequencing with the Oncomine TCR Beta short-read assay at the Johns Hopkins FTIC core. TCRdb ran its own pipeline on the public reads, namely fastp trimming at Q25 and MiXCR clone calling, and kept in-frame beta chains. Each CDR3 protein appears once, grouped with its most common genes and DNA. A total of approximately 2,800 distinct CDR3 sequences appear in this sample, around four fifths of them only once. The top ten hold 25% to 35% of the sample. Antigens of these TCRs are unknown. The meaning of the sample's treatment or condition label: approximately nine-day PBMC culture with coronavirus spike peptide pools or control peptides (ViraFEST assay).

The sequencing input was CD4+ T cells from blood, cultured in vitro. Receptors originate from a human donor who had recovered from COVID-19.

The chain links TRBV7-8 to TRBJ2-2; 10 bases line up with TRBD1. Germline V gene data show CDR1 as SGHVS and CDR2 as FQNEAQ. This CDR3 has 14 residues. Losses at the gene ends were 4 bases for V and 5 bases for J; bases not matched to a gene: 1. Here the CDR3 DNA reads TGTGCCAGCAGCTGGACAGGGGGAACCGGGGAGCTGTTTTTT. It specifies CASSWTGGTGELFF.

V usage is TRBV10-3 and J usage is TRBJ2-3, with 7 bases lining up with TRBD1. Germline V gene sequence: CDR1 ENHRY, CDR2 SYGVKD. The CDR3 runs 14 residues. Unmatched junction bases numbered 6, after V lost 7 bases and J lost 2 bases. The CDR3, as DNA: TGTGCCATCAAGGGGGCGTATAACACAGATACGCAGTATTTT. Its protein is CAIKGAYNTDTQYF.

The chain recombines TRBV27 with TRBJ2-1; D is ambiguous. The CDR3 runs to 11 residues. Germline V CDR1 and CDR2: MNHEY, SMNVEV (reference sequence). V was cut by 6 bases and J by 8 bases, with 8 bases left in between. Here the CDR3 reads CASRQKDEQFF. Here the CDR3 DNA reads TGTGCCAGCAGGCAGAAAGATGAGCAGTTCTTC.

The chain employs TRBV5-1 and TRBJ2-5, with 7 bases that match TRBD1. Per the germline V gene, CDR1 is SGHRS and CDR2 is YFSETQ. Trimming at V came to 1 base and at J to 3 bases, leaving 12 bases not matched to a gene. The CDR3 sequence is 17 residues long. CDR3 nucleotide sequence: TGCGCCAGCAGCTTGCCCCTTATGGGCAGGGGGAAAGAGACCCAGTACTTC. As protein: CASSLPLMGRGKETQYF.

The V and J genes are TRBV24-1 and TRBJ1-2, with 7 bases lining up with TRBD1. The V and J ends lost 4 bases and 6 bases, in that order; junction bases with no gene match: 10. CDR3 length equals 15 residues. Germline CDR1 KGHDR, CDR2 SFDVKD. CDR3 in DNA: TGTGCCACCAGTGACCGGGACAGAGAAATCGATGGCTACACCTTC. This translates into CATSDRDREIDGYTF.

By sample share, this clonotype is medium-sized (0.01 to 0.1%). This sequence joins TRBV19 and TRBJ1-1; D is unclear. Deletions cut 5 bases from V and 7 bases from J, with 11 bases between. Germline V gene data show CDR1 as LNHDA and CDR2 as SQIVND (reference sequence). The CDR3 covers 12 residues. CDR3 DNA: TGTGCCAGTAGTCCCTGGTCTTTTGAAGCTTTCTTT. Its protein product is CASSPWSFEAFF.

The chain couples TRBV20-1 to TRBJ1-1; D ambiguous. Trimming removed 5 bases at V and 6 bases at J, with 16 bases between. CDR1 DFQATT and CDR2 SNEGSKA come from the germline V gene (reference sequence). This CDR3 contains 13 residues. CDR3 sequence reads: CSAGPRGVSEAFF. The CDR3 nucleotides are TGCAGTGCTGGACCTCGCGGGGTGTCTGAAGCTTTCTTT.

The CDR3 here is CASSVDGGNYGYTF. CDR3 in DNA: TGTGCCAGCAGCGTAGACGGAGGCAACTATGGCTACACCTTC. The rearrangement links TRBV9 to TRBJ1-2, with D unclear. CDR3 length: 14 residues. Germline V CDR1 and CDR2: SGDLS, YYNGEE. The V and J ends lost 0 bases and 2 bases respectively, with 8 bases between them.

The chain couples TRBV30 to TRBJ2-1; no definite D call. V shed 1 base and J shed 4 bases, with 2 bases lying between them. Germline V lookup: CDR1 GTSNPN, CDR2 SVGIG (reference sequence). The CDR3 runs to 11 residues. In nucleotides, the CDR3 is TGTGCCTGGAGTGCTTACAATGAGCAGTTCTTC. Translation gives CAWSAYNEQFF.

This clonotype is a singleton in its sample. This chain uses TRBV6-4 with TRBJ2-1; no definite D call. Germline assignment: CDR1 MRHNA and CDR2 SNTAGT. The CDR3 consists of 16 residues. Trimming stripped 4 bases from V and 6 bases from J, with 19 bases between. CDR3 amino acids: CASSGLTLSSVNEQFF. The CDR3 DNA is TGTGCCAGCAGTGGCCTGACACTATCCTCGGTCAATGAGCAGTTCTTC.

The genes are TRBV28 and TRBJ2-7; 7 positions match TRBD2. Germline assignment: CDR1 MDHEN and CDR2 SYDVKM. There are 15 residues in the CDR3. The J segment lost 2 bases and the V segment lost 5 bases, leaving 9 bases of the junction unmatched. The CDR3 here is CASSPRGGGTYEQYF. CDR3 bases: TGTGCCAGCAGTCCCCGGGGCGGGGGAACCTACGAGCAGTACTTC.

On this clonotype itself: The DNA is omitted, as the CDR3 cannot be located on it reliably, and the CDR3 follows TCRdb's listing. V usage is TRBV18 and J usage is TRBJ1-2; TRBD1, the table's D call, lacks a check against the DNA. Germline V gives CDR1 KGHSH, CDR2 LQKENI. Termini included, the CDR3 measures 23 amino acids. CDR3 sequence: CASSQTSLYFCASRAGQRYGYTF.

The chain uses TRBV28 and TRBJ1-1; unclear D gene. The CDR3 has 16 residues. V lost 4 bases, J lost 1 base, and 16 bases lay in between. Germline CDR1 reads MDHEN; CDR2 reads SYDVKM. The CDR3: CASSSLRTDPNTEAFF. CDR3 DNA sequence: TGTGCCAGCAGTTCTCTTCGGACGGACCCGAACACTGAAGCTTTCTTT. The full variable domain, with the rest looked up from reference TRBV28 and TRBJ1-1, is DVKVTQSSRYLVKRTGEKVFLECVQDMDHENMFWYRQDPGLGLRLIYFSYDVKMKEKGDIPEGYSVSREKKERFSLILESASTNQTSMYLCASSSLRTDPNTEAFFGQGTRLTVV.

This clonotype is termed medium-sized. Here the CDR3 DNA reads TGTGCCAGCTCCTCTTCGCCAGGCTCATCCTACGAGCAGTACTTC. Its translation is CASSSSPGSSYEQYF. The J gene is TRBJ2-7, the V gene TRBV18; D gene unclear. CDR3 length equals 15 residues. Per germline, CDR1 KGHSH and CDR2 LQKENI. V lost 6 bases and J 1 base, leaving 16 bases between the germline ends. The full variable domain, its missing parts supplied by reference TRBV18 and TRBJ2-7, is NAGVMQNPRHLVRRRGQEARLRCSPMKGHSHVYWYRQLPEEGLKFMVYLQKENIIDESGMPKERFSAEFPKEGPSILRIQQVVRGDSAAYFCASSSSPGSSYEQYFGPGTRLTVT.

The V call is TRBV20-1, the J call TRBJ1-6; D possibly corresponds to TRBD1 (6 bases). V lost 4 bases and J 13 bases, leaving 20 bases between the germline ends. Per germline, CDR1 DFQATT and CDR2 SNEGSKA (reference sequence). This CDR3 has 14 amino acids. The CDR3 loop is CSATKDSTSMPLHF. The CDR3, as DNA: TGCAGTGCTACTAAGGACAGTACCTCGATGCCCCTCCACTTT.

The chain links TRBV6-5 to TRBJ1-5, with a possible D match to TRBD1 (5 bases). V was trimmed by 0 bases and J by 3 bases, leaving 15 bases between them. The CDR3 consists of 17 residues. Per germline, CDR1 MNHEY and CDR2 SVGAGI. The CDR3 loop is CASSYSARPGTNQPQHF. CDR3 DNA sequence: TGTGCCAGCAGTTACTCGGCCAGGCCCGGGACCAATCAGCCCCAGCATTTT.

The V call is TRBV20-1, the J call TRBJ1-2; TRBD1 matches at 8 bases. CDR3 length equals 14 residues. Germline V CDR1 and CDR2: DFQATT, SNEGSKA (reference sequence). The V gene end was trimmed by 0 bases and the J gene end by 7 bases; junction bases not matched to a gene: 7. This CDR3 reads CSARDSQGARGYTF. CDR3 DNA: TGCAGTGCTAGAGATAGCCAGGGGGCGCGTGGCTACACCTTC.

This sequence joins TRBV5-6 and TRBJ2-3, with 9 bases identical to TRBD1. The ends lost 3 bases at V and 2 bases at J; junction bases unmatched: 7. CDR1 is SGHDT, CDR2 YYEEEE, per germline. The CDR3 runs 16 residues. CDR3 bases: TGTGCCAGCAGCTCGCGGACAGGGGAATACACAGATACGCAGTATTTT. Protein sequence: CASSSRTGEYTDTQYF.

This clonotype turned up a few times. The chain links TRBV19 to TRBJ1-2; D remains ambiguous. Per the germline V gene, CDR1 is LNHDA and CDR2 is SQIVND (reference sequence). V lost 0 bases, J lost 5 bases, and 13 bases lay in between. CDR3 length: 15 residues. In DNA form, the CDR3 reads TGTGCCAGTAGTATAGATCTGAACCGCTCGTATGGCTACACCTTC. This encodes CASSIDLNRSYGYTF.

The rearrangement joins TRBV27 to TRBJ1-3; no clear D. Germline assignment: CDR1 MNHEY and CDR2 SMNVEV (reference sequence). The CDR3 is made up of 14 amino acids. V lost 3 bases to trimming and J lost 4 bases, with 10 bases between them. As DNA, the CDR3 is TGTGCCAGCAGTTTGAGAGCAGCCGGAAACACCATATATTTT. It specifies CASSLRAAGNTIYF.

The chain recombines TRBV18 with TRBJ2-5; 7 positions agree with TRBD2. V shed 2 bases, J shed 1 base, and the junction held 7 bases outside the gene matches. This CDR3 region has 16 residues. Per germline, CDR1 KGHSH and CDR2 LQKENI. The CDR3 bases are TGTGCCAGCTCACCAATTACCGGGGGGATCCAAGAGACCCAGTACTTC. It translates to CASSPITGGIQETQYF. The whole variable domain, filled in from reference TRBV18 and TRBJ2-5, reads NAGVMQNPRHLVRRRGQEARLRCSPMKGHSHVYWYRQLPEEGLKFMVYLQKENIIDESGMPKERFSAEFPKEGPSILRIQQVVRGDSAAYFCASSPITGGIQETQYFGPGTRLLVL.

The J gene is TRBJ1-2, the V gene TRBV19; no clear D. The CDR3 contains 15 residues. Germline-derived CDR1 and CDR2 are LNHDA and SQIVND (reference sequence). V lost 7 bases and J lost 1, with 16 bases in between. CDR3 loop: CASTSGGLINYGYTF. CDR3 sequence (DNA): TGTGCCAGTACGTCCGGCGGCCTTATTAACTATGGCTACACCTTC.

The rearrangement joins TRBV20-1 to TRBJ1-2, with D tentatively TRBD1 (5 bases). V was cut by 6 bases and J by 8 bases, with 22 bases left in between. The V gene's germline CDR1 is DFQATT and CDR2 SNEGSKA (reference sequence). This CDR3 has 14 amino acids. The CDR3 bases are TGCAGTGCCGAGACGCCCCCCGGGAGGGGAGGCTACACCTTC. This gives the protein CSAETPPGRGGYTF.

This clonotype occurred once. V usage is TRBV7-2 and J usage is TRBJ1-5; 9 nucleotides match TRBD1. Germline values: CDR1 SGHTA, CDR2 FQGNSA. The ends lost 3 bases at V and 3 bases at J; junction bases unmatched: 12. This CDR3 has 18 amino acids. The DNA for the CDR3 is TGTGCCAGCAGCTTTCTGACAGGGGGAATAAGGAACAATCAGCCCCAGCATTTT. Translated: CASSFLTGGIRNNQPQHF.

The gene calls are TRBV20-1 and TRBJ1-3, with D unclear. The CDR3 covers 15 residues. Looked up from germline, CDR1 is DFQATT and CDR2 is SNEGSKA (reference sequence). V was pared by 3 bases and J by 0 bases, with 12 bases between. CDR3 nucleotide sequence: TGCAGTGCTAGCCCGACACCTAGCTCTGGAAACACCATATATTTT. Protein: CSASPTPSSGNTIYF.

V and J are TRBV7-8 and TRBJ2-7; 10 nucleotides align to TRBD2. The CDR3 loop spans 15 amino acids. V lost 4 bases, J lost 0 bases, and 3 bases stayed unmatched. Germline loops: CDR1 SGHVS, CDR2 FQNEAQ. The CDR3 loop reads CASSSGLADSYEQYF. The CDR3 DNA sequence: TGTGCCAGCAGCTCAGGACTAGCGGACTCCTACGAGCAGTACTTC.

This clonotype was seen a few times. J is TRBJ1-2 and V is TRBV2, with D hard to call. CDR1 is SNHLY and CDR2 is FYNNEI in the germline V gene. The CDR3 has 12 amino acids. Trimming took 1 base from V and 4 from J, leaving 4 bases between them. The CDR3 DNA is TGTGCCAGCAGTGAAGGGCGCTATGGCTACACCTTC. Translating it yields CASSEGRYGYTF.

This clonotype is large within its sample. The chain couples TRBV10-3 to TRBJ1-2, with D possibly being TRBD1 (6 bases). Germline loops: CDR1 ENHRY, CDR2 SYGVKD. V dropped 6 bases and J dropped 6 bases, with 20 bases sitting between them. This CDR3 is built from 15 residues. The CDR3 nucleotides are TGTGCCATCAGCAGGACAGCTGGTTTGGAGGATGGCTACACCTTC. This encodes CAISRTAGLEDGYTF.

CDR3 nucleotide sequence: TGCAGTGCTAGAGATCAGGGGGTTACGGAAAAACTGTTTTTT. Protein product: CSARDQGVTEKLFF. The chain joins TRBV20-1 to TRBJ1-4; 7 bases map to TRBD1. Germline V gives CDR1 DFQATT, CDR2 SNEGSKA (reference sequence). Germline trimming cut 0 bases from V and 8 bases from J; bases unmatched to any gene: 6. This CDR3 contains 14 residues.

This sequence joins TRBV19 and TRBJ1-2, with a tentative D call TRBD1 (6 bases). Germline lookup yields CDR1 LNHDA and CDR2 SQIVND (reference sequence). This CDR3 contains 15 residues. V gave up 5 bases and J gave up 4 bases, with 17 bases separating them. The CDR3, as DNA: TGTGCCAGTAGTCCGAGCCATGGGGGGGCCTATGGCTACACCTTC. This codes for CASSPSHGGAYGYTF.

This clonotype is medium-sized. The chain combines TRBV6-1 with TRBJ1-2; no firm D call. Trimming left V 2 bases short and J 5 bases short, with 6 bases between. This CDR3 is built from 12 residues. Germline loops: CDR1 MNHNS, CDR2 SASEGT. Written as DNA, the CDR3 is TGTGCCAGCAGTGAACAGGATTATGGCTACACCTTC. It is translated as CASSEQDYGYTF.

The chain uses TRBV4-2 and TRBJ2-5; TRBD1 matches 8 bases. The CDR3 is made up of 14 amino acids. From germline, CDR1 is LGHNA and CDR2 YNFKEQ. With V trimmed by 0 bases and J by 5 bases, 2 bases remained unmatched. CDR3 DNA: TGTGCCAGCAGCCAAGATAGGGACAGGGAGACCCAGTACTTC. Translated: CASSQDRDRETQYF.